The entry below gives a single T cell receptor (beta chain) sequence along with its context. What it binds is unknown. This specimen belongs to a study of cytomegalovirus exposure and HLA in healthy donors. Findings and caveats of the study: Reportedly, cytomegalovirus status was diagnosed with high sensitivity and specificity.

The CDR3 is 16 residues long. The V gene lost 0 bases and the J gene lost 7 bases, with 16 bases spanning the gap. Germline CDR1 reads MNHEY; CDR2 reads SVGAGI. With 60 Vbeta and 13 Jbeta primers, the PCR was carried out. Profiling relied on immunoSEQ multiplex PCR, and the TCRdb table lists in-frame clones only, not all of them. The data show 90,000 to 120,000 clones, with 60% to 85% seen just once and roughly 5.4% held by the top ten. The origin of this receptor is a woman aged 18-30 years in good health and CMV-seropositive. The V and J genes are TRBV6-5 and TRBJ2-1, with D perhaps TRBD1 (5 bases). Sequencing input: PBMCs. The CDR3 DNA reads TGTGCCAGCAGTTACTCTAGCAAAGGGGAACGGAATGAGCAGTTCTTC. This gives the protein CASSYSSKGERNEQFF.